This T cell receptor beta chain was captured by sequencing in a study of cytomegalovirus exposure and HLA in healthy donors. General study points: Within an earlier analysis, most TCR beta V segments proved productive either about 87% or about 30% of the time.

Trimming stripped 1 base from V and 0 bases from J, with 7 bases between. CDR1 and CDR2 (germline): MNHEY, SVGAGI. The CDR3 runs 14 residues. Amplification used 60 Vbeta primers and 13 Jbeta primers. TCRdb's copy holds only in-frame clones and misses some; the assay was immunoSEQ multiplex PCR. This table holds around 300,000 clones, approximately 90% found once. On this clone: The antigen is undetermined.

The rearrangement uses TRBV6-5 and TRBJ2-7; D is possibly TRBD2 (6 bases). Sequencing was carried out using PBMCs. This receptor was obtained from a woman aged 18-29 years in good health and CMV-seronegative. The CDR3 reads CASSYFGGSYEQYF. The CDR3 DNA reads TGTGCCAGCAGTTACTTCGGGGGCTCCTACGAGCAGTACTTC.